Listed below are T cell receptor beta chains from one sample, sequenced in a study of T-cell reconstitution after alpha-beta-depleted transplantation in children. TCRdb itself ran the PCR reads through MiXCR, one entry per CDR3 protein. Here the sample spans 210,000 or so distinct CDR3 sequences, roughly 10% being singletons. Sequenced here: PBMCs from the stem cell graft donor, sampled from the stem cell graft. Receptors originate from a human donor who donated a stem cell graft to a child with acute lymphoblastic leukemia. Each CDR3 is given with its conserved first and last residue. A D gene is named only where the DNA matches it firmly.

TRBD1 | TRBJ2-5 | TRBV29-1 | CSVTGTGSGETQYF
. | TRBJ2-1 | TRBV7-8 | CASSLAFAGGSYEQFF
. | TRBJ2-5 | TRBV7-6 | CASSLFSGAQETQYF
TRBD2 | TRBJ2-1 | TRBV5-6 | CASSPGGPGSYNEQFF
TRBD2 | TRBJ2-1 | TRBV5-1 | CASSLVAWGPGLAGSNEQFF
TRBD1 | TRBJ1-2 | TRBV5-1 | CASSLESGQGADRGYTF
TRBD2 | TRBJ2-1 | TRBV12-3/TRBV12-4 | CASSSRGEPYNEQFF
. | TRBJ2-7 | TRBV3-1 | CASSPGPPPYEQYF
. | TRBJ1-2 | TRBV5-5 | CASSLLITGYTF
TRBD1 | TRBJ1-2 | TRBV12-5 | CASGLARTGRVPGYTF
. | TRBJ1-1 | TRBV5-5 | CASSLEGVRTEAFF
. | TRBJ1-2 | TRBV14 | CASSRHRVGGYTF
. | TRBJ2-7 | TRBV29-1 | CSVEEAAGSKYF
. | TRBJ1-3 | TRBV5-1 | CASSFAGAAGNTIYF
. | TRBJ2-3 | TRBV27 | CASNPSAGTQYF
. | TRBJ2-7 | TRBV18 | CASSGVEGTSYEQYF
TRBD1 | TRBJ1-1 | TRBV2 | CTSSWGVGTGKQGNTEAFF
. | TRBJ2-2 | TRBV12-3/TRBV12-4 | CASSPDGGTGELFF
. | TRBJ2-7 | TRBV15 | CATSSSGIQYF
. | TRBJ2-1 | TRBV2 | CASSDPYEQFF
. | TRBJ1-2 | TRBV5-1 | CASHRGDNQNYGYTF
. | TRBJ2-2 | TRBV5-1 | CASSFTTATGELFF
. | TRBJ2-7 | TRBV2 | CASSDSRGEHEQYF
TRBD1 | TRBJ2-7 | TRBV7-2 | CASSFPTWDRETYEQYF